This is a list of T cell receptor beta chains from one sample in a study of cytomegalovirus exposure and HLA in healthy donors. TCRdb's copy holds only in-frame clones and misses some; the assay was immunoSEQ multiplex PCR. The sample records under 250,000 clones, roughly 80% being singletons. The sequencing input was PBMCs. All receptors derive from a male donor in good health and CMV-seronegative. Both conserved end residues are part of each CDR3. Each record gives: J gene, clone size, D gene, V gene, CDR3 length, CDR3 DNA, CDR3 protein. The D gene is left open where the match is weak. Some rows mark clone size as missing; the rest say once, few, many or name a class of expanded clone.

TRBJ2-7	NA	TRBD2	TRBV5-4	16	TGTGCCAGCAGCTTGGGACTAGCGGGAGATAGCTACGAGCAGTACTTC	CASSLGLAGDSYEQYF
TRBJ1-3	NA	TRBD1	TRBV5-1	18	TGCGCCAGCCAGCGGCACCCGGGACAGGGACCCGATGGAAACACCATATATTTT	CASQRHPGQGPDGNTIYF
TRBJ2-7	NA	TRBD1	TRBV6-5	14	TGTGCCAGCAGTTCGGACAGGGGGCTCTACGAGCAGTACTTC	CASSSDRGLYEQYF
TRBJ2-7	NA	NA	TRBV4-2	13	TGTGCCAGCAGCCTCCGATCGGGCTACGAGCAGTACTTC	CASSLRSGYEQYF
TRBJ2-1	NA	NA	TRBV7-9	14	TGTGCCAGCAGCTCCGATCTGGGCCGGAATGAGCAGTTCTTC	CASSSDLGRNEQFF
TRBJ1-2	NA	NA	TRBV13	14	TGTGCCAGCAGCTTACGTGGCAGTCACTATGGCTACACCTTC	CASSLRGSHYGYTF
TRBJ2-3	few	TRBD2	TRBV28	17	TGTGCCAGCAGCCCCATAGGCGCGGGGGATTTCACAGATACGCAGTATTTT	CASSPIGAGDFTDTQYF
TRBJ2-1	NA	TRBD2	TRBV7-9	16	TGTGCCAGCAGCCGCATGATCGGACTAGCGGGCAATGAGCAGTTCTTC	CASSRMIGLAGNEQFF
TRBJ2-3	NA	TRBD2	TRBV27	15	TGTGCCAGCAGTTTATTAGCGGGAGTGACAGATACGCAGTATTTT	CASSLLAGVTDTQYF
TRBJ1-4	few	NA	TRBV7-6	14	TGTGCCAGCAGCCCTTATCGACAGAATGAAAAACTGTTTTTT	CASSPYRQNEKLFF
TRBJ2-7	once	NA	TRBV25-1	14	TGTGCCAGCAGTGAATCGGGCGGGTTCTACGAGCAGTACTTC	CASSESGGFYEQYF
TRBJ2-1	NA	NA	TRBV11-2	13	TGTGCCAGCAGCTTAGTGGTGCGGAGGGAGCAGTTCTTC	CASSLVVRREQFF
TRBJ2-3	NA	TRBD1	TRBV14	14	TGTGCCAGCAGCCAAGATTACAGGGGAGATGCGCAGTATTTT	CASSQDYRGDAQYF
TRBJ2-6	NA	NA	TRBV25-1	15	TGTGCCAGCAGTGTAACAGGGACTGGGGCCAACGTCCTGACTTTC	CASSVTGTGANVLTF
TRBJ2-7	NA	NA	TRBV5-1	15	TGCGCCAGCAGCGTGGACTACAGGGTGTCCTACGAGCAGTACTTC	CASSVDYRVSYEQYF
TRBJ2-5	NA	TRBD2	TRBV11-2	15	TGTGCCAGCAACCCTCTAGCGGGAGGTCAAGAGACCCAGTACTTC	CASNPLAGGQETQYF
TRBJ2-5	once	NA	TRBV4-2	15	TGTGCCAGCAGCCTACATGGACAGATCCAAGAGACCCAGTACTTC	CASSLHGQIQETQYF
TRBJ2-7	NA	TRBD1	TRBV25-1	15	TGTGCCAGCAGTGAATTAGGACAGGGGGCCAACGAGCAGTACTTC	CASSELGQGANEQYF
TRBJ2-5	NA	TRBD2	TRBV27	13	TGTGCCAGCCGGGACTACGTTGAGGAGACCCAGTACTTC	CASRDYVEETQYF
TRBJ2-2	NA	NA	TRBV7-3	16	TGTGCCAGCAGCTTAAGGGGGACACAGAACACCGGGGAGCTGTTTTTT	CASSLRGTQNTGELFF
TRBJ2-7	once	TRBD2	TRBV6-5	15	TGTGCCAGCAGTCGGGGGACTAGCGGGACCTACGAGCAGTACTTC	CASSRGTSGTYEQYF
TRBJ2-5	NA	TRBD2	TRBV6-5	14	TGTGCCAGCAGCAGGACTAGCGGACAAGAGACCCAGTACTTC	CASSRTSGQETQYF
TRBJ2-3	NA	TRBD1	TRBV19	14	TGTGCCAGTAGTGTCGGGACAGCCACAGATACGCAGTATTTT	CASSVGTATDTQYF
TRBJ2-5	NA	NA	TRBV6-1	13	TGTGCCAGCAGTGGGGACTTTCAAGAGACCCAGTACTTC	CASSGDFQETQYF
TRBJ2-2	NA	TRBD1	TRBV4-1	14	TGCGCCAGCAGGGGGACAGCGCAATCCGGGGAGCTGTTTTTT	CASRGTAQSGELFF
TRBJ2-1	NA	NA	TRBV21-1	16	TGTGCCAGCAGCGGGCGGCTTAGCGGGACCGGGCGTGAGCAGTTCTTC	CASSGRLSGTGREQFF
TRBJ2-5	NA	TRBD1	TRBV29-1	13	TGCAGCGGGACAGGGGGCTTGGGAGAGACCCAGTACTTC	CSGTGGLGETQYF
TRBJ2-1	NA	NA	TRBV7-9	16	TGTGCCAGCAGCTTGGCCACAGGGAGCTCCTACAATGAGCAGTTCTTC	CASSLATGSSYNEQFF
TRBJ2-7	NA	TRBD2	TRBV2	14	TGTGCCAGCAAAGGGCTAGCGGGAGAAAGGGAGCAGTACTTC	CASKGLAGEREQYF
TRBJ2-5	few	NA	TRBV6-1	15	TGTGCCAGCAGTGAATGGACTCCTCTAGGAGAGACCCAGTACTTC	CASSEWTPLGETQYF
TRBJ2-7	NA	TRBD2	TRBV29-1	11	TGCAGCGGAGGGAGGGGAAACGAGCAGTACTTC	CSGGRGNEQYF
TRBJ1-1	NA	NA	TRBV4-1	14	TGCGCCAGCAGCCCTCGAGGAGGATACACTGAAGCTTTCTTT	CASSPRGGYTEAFF
TRBJ2-1	NA	NA	TRBV5-1	15	TGCGCCAGCAGCTTGCCCCTTAACTCCTACAATGAGCAGTTCTTC	CASSLPLNSYNEQFF
TRBJ2-3	once	TRBD2	TRBV7-6	16	TGTGCCAGCAGCTTAGAGACTAGCGGGCCATCAGATACGCAGTATTTT	CASSLETSGPSDTQYF